The T cell receptor beta chain under discussion was sequenced for a study of somatic mutations in cytotoxic T cells in rheumatoid arthritis. On the study more broadly: Blood from the patient (approximately 30 ml EDTA) was drawn right after diagnosis, pretreatment. Study-wide results and limits: Per patient, the largest CD8+ clone was found to exceed 20% of CD8+ cells in 8 of 65 cases. Age-dependent increases in CD8+ clonality occurred in rheumatoid arthritis patients but not in healthy controls.

Per the original data handling: Patient CD8+ clones exceeding 1% seldom corresponded to published virus-specific TCRB sequences. Generated by immunoSEQ multiplex PCR, the TCRdb table keeps only in-frame clones and is missing some. The V and J calls and the clone size are those of that table, but D and trimming were determined from the DNA. The sample includes tens of thousands of clones, roughly 74% seen only once; the top ten take about 10%. The V end was cut by 5 bases, the J end by 2 bases, with 7 bases between. The CDR3 covers 13 residues. Germline loops: CDR1 SEHNR, CDR2 FQNEAQ (reference sequence). About this clone itself: Its antigen is currently unknown.

This rearrangement joins TRBV7-9 to TRBJ1-3, with D unresolved. The TCR originated in an adult with rheumatoid arthritis. Sequences were obtained from CD8+ T cells sorted from blood. The CDR3 loop reads CASSQNPGNTIYF. As DNA, the CDR3 is TGTGCCAGCAGCCAAAACCCTGGAAACACCATATATTTT. Complete variable domain (other parts from reference TRBV7-9 and TRBJ1-3): DTGVSQNPRHKITKRGQNVTFRCDPISEHNRLYWYRQTLGQGPEFLTYFQNEAQLEKSRLLSDRFSAERPKGSFSTLEIQRTEQGDSAMYLCASSQNPGNTIYFGEGSWLTVV.